This section outlines one TCR beta chain sequence together with its context. Its antigen is still unknown. The data were obtained in a study of cytomegalovirus exposure and HLA in healthy donors. From germline, CDR1 is LNHDA and CDR2 SQIVND (reference sequence). The V and J ends lost 4 bases and 3 bases, in that order; junction bases with no gene match: 8. The CDR3 consists of 15 residues. Primers included in the PCR were 60 Vbeta and 13 Jbeta primers. This table comes from immunoSEQ multiplex PCR, and its TCRdb copy is limited to in-frame clones, with some not included. Here the sample spans 70,000 to 80,000 clones, roughly 82% being singletons. Study-wide points: Later examination showed HLA-associated TCR beta chains had greater clonal expansion than equally common others.

Sequenced input: PBMCs. The chain couples TRBV19 to TRBJ2-7; 8 nucleotides line up with TRBD1. The sequence came from a man between 18 and 29 years old in good health and CMV-seronegative. The CDR3 spells CASSTAGTGLYEQYF. In DNA form, the CDR3 reads TGTGCCAGTAGTACCGCGGGGACAGGCCTCTACGAGCAGTACTTC.